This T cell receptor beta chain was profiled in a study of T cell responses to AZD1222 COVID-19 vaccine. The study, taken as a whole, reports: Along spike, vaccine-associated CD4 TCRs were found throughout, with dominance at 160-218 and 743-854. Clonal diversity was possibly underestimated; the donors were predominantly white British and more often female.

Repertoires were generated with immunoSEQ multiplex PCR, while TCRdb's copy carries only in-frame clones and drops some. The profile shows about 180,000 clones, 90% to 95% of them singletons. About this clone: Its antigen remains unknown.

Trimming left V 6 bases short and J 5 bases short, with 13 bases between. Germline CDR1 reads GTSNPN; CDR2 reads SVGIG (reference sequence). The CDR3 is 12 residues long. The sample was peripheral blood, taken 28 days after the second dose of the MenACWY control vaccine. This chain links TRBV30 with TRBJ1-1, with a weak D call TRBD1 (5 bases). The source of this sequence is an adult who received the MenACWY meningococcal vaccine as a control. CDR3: CACRMGVTEAFF. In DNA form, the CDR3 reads TGTGCCTGCCGTATGGGGGTGACTGAAGCTTTCTTT.